These T cell receptor beta chains were read from a single sample in a study of shared clonotypes between healthy human individuals. Clones were read by immunoSEQ multiplex PCR, and TCRdb kept only the in-frame ones, dropping some. The repertoire includes about 490,000 clones, around 80% of them detected once, and over 9.5% sits in the top ten. Sample: PBMCs. These receptor sequences come from a woman aged 40 to 50 in good health. Some clones in this sample may be carry-over from other donors' samples. CDR3s include the opening cysteine and the closing phenylalanine or tryptophan. A D gene is named only where the DNA matches it firmly. The size entry is marked missing in some rows and otherwise reads once, few, many or a size class.

- 14 TRBJ2-7 TRBV9 - TGTGCCAGCAGCGCCGGGACAATAAGCGTCGAGCAGTACTTC CASSAGTISVEQYF
- 13 TRBJ2-2 TRBV7-3 - TGTGCCAGCAGCTTACGGCAGCTCGGGGAGCTGTTTTTT CASSLRQLGELFF
- 14 TRBJ1-1 TRBV7-2 - TGTGCCAGCAGCCCAGGGAATCACTTCATTGAAGCTTTCTTT CASSPGNHFIEAFF
- 14 TRBJ2-5 TRBV7-2 - TGTGCCAGCAGCTTAGGGGACACTCGGGAGACCCAGTACTTC CASSLGDTRETQYF
- 13 TRBJ1-3 TRBV9 - TGTGCCAGCAGCACGGGCTCTGGAAACACCATATATTTT CASSTGSGNTIYF
- 12 TRBJ2-1 TRBV13 TRBD2 TGTGCCAGCAGCCCGACTAGCGGGAGGGAGTTCTTC CASSPTSGREFF
- 14 TRBJ2-2 TRBV5-1 - TGCGCCAGCAGCTTGCGCCCTTACACCGGGGAGCTGTTTTTT CASSLRPYTGELFF
- 15 TRBJ2-2 TRBV6-1 - TGTGCCAGCAGTGAATCCAGAGTGGTTCCCGGGGAGCTGTTTTTT CASSESRVVPGELFF
- 13 TRBJ2-3 TRBV5-1 - TGCGCCAGCAGTAGGGGCCCCGCAGATACGCAGTATTTT CASSRGPADTQYF
- 11 TRBJ1-2 TRBV18 - TGTGCCAGCTCATGGATCTATGGCTACACCTTC CASSWIYGYTF
once 16 TRBJ2-3 TRBV11-2 TRBD2 TGTGCCAGCAGCCCCGTTTTACTAGCGGGAGTAGATACGCAGTATTTT CASSPVLLAGVDTQYF
- 15 TRBJ1-4 TRBV9 - TGTGCCAGCAGCGTTGGGGGTTCCTTTAATGAAAAACTGTTTTTT CASSVGGSFNEKLFF
- 15 TRBJ1-5 TRBV6-5 - TGTGCCAGCAGTTACCGGAGGGAAAGCAATCAGCCCCAGCATTTT CASSYRRESNQPQHF
- 16 TRBJ2-2 TRBV6-6 - TGTGCCAGCAGTTACGGGACGCAGCTTATCACCGGGGAGCTGTTTTTT CASSYGTQLITGELFF
many 15 TRBJ2-2 TRBV18 - TGTGCCAGCTCACCACCAATTGGAGGAACCGGGGAGCTGTTTTTT CASSPPIGGTGELFF
once 15 TRBJ2-5 TRBV5-1 - TGCGCCAGCAGCTTACAAGGGGGTGTACAAGAGACCCAGTACTTC CASSLQGGVQETQYF
- 17 TRBJ1-3 TRBV18 - TGTGCCAGCTCACCATCTCAACAGGGATCTTCTGGAAACACCATATATTTT CASSPSQQGSSGNTIYF
- 14 TRBJ2-2 TRBV5-4 - TGTGCCAGCAGCGTACAGGTTAAAGGGAGGGAGCTGTTTTTT CASSVQVKGRELFF
- 14 TRBJ2-6 TRBV5-1 - TGCGCCAGCAGCTTGTACTCTGGGGCCAACGTCCTGACTTTC CASSLYSGANVLTF
- 15 TRBJ2-2 TRBV30 - TGTGCCTGGAGGCGCCGGGACGTAAACACCGGGGAGCTGTTTTTT CAWRRRDVNTGELFF
- 12 TRBJ2-6 TRBV29-1 - TGCAGCGTTGAACGTGGGGCCAACGTCCTGACTTTC CSVERGANVLTF
- 17 TRBJ2-6 TRBV25-1 TRBD1 TGTGCCAGCAGTGAACGACAGGGTTTGGCTGGGGCCAACGTCCTGACTTTC CASSERQGLAGANVLTF
- 15 TRBJ2-1 TRBV7-2 - TGTGCCAGCAGCTTAGACGAGAGCTCCTACAATGAGCAGTTCTTC CASSLDESSYNEQFF
- 15 TRBJ2-4 TRBV28 - TGTGCCAGCAGTTTCAGAGGGATAGCCAAAAACATTCAGTACTTC CASSFRGIAKNIQYF
- 16 TRBJ1-5 TRBV7-2 - TGTGCCAGCAGCTTAGTAGCGCGGGGCTTCACTCAGCCCCAGCATTTT CASSLVARGFTQPQHF
- 17 TRBJ1-5 TRBV7-5 - TGTGTCAGAAGCTCATACAAGCAGGCTAGTAGCAATCAGCCCCAGCATTTT CVRSSYKQASSNQPQHF
- 17 TRBJ2-1 TRBV7-9 - TGTGCCAGCAGACAACACCCGGGCAGGGAACGGAACAATGAGCAGTTCTTC CASRQHPGRERNNEQFF
- 14 TRBJ2-7 TRBV23-1 - TGCGCCAGCAGTCAATACAAGGGGTTAAACGAGCAGTACTTC CASSQYKGLNEQYF
- 15 TRBJ2-1 TRBV15 TRBD2 TGTGCCACCAGCACTCGACTAGCGTCCTACAATGAGCAGTTCTTC CATSTRLASYNEQFF
few 11 TRBJ1-1 TRBV19 - TGTGCCAGTAGTAGAGTGACTGAAGCTTTCTTT CASSRVTEAFF
- 13 TRBJ2-1 TRBV18 - TGTGCCAGCTCCTTCACGGTGGCTGGTGAGCAGTTCTTC CASSFTVAGEQFF
- 13 TRBJ2-7 TRBV7-2 TRBD1 TGTGCCAGCAGCCCGGATACAGGGGCCGAGCAGTACTTC CASSPDTGAEQYF
- 11 TRBJ1-5 TRBV19 - TGTGCCAGTAGTATTGGTGGGCCCCAGCATTTT CASSIGGPQHF
once 14 TRBJ2-7 TRBV30 TRBD2 TGTGCCTGGAGTGTAGGACTAGCGGGAGCCGAGCAGTACTTC CAWSVGLAGAEQYF
- 16 TRBJ2-2 TRBV6-6 - TGTGCCAGCACCTCCGGAGACAGAACCAACACCGGGGAGCTGTTTTTT CASTSGDRTNTGELFF
- 14 TRBJ2-3 TRBV11-2 - TGTGCCAGCAGCTTCCTCCGGGACTGGGATACGCAGTATTTT CASSFLRDWDTQYF
- 18 TRBJ2-2 TRBV11-1 - TGTGCCAGCAGCTTAGCGGGGGCCCGCCAGATCAACACCGGGGAGCTGTTTTTT CASSLAGARQINTGELFF
- 17 TRBJ2-2 TRBV7-2 - TGTGCCAGCAGCTTAGGCGGCATGGCAGGGGCAGCCGGGGAGCTGTTTTTT CASSLGGMAGAAGELFF
- 12 TRBJ1-4 TRBV5-8 - TGTGCCAGCAGTAGGGATGGTGAAAAACTGTTTTTT CASSRDGEKLFF
- 11 TRBJ1-1 TRBV30 - TGTGCCTGGGGCGGGGTCTCTGAAGCTTTCTTT CAWGGVSEAFF
once 15 TRBJ2-7 TRBV7-9 TRBD2 TGTGCCAGCAGCCCTAGCGGGAGTTACGGCTACGAGCAGTACTTC CASSPSGSYGYEQYF
- 15 TRBJ2-3 TRBV7-9 TRBD2 TGTGCCAGCAGCACGGGCGGGAGGGCCTTAGATACGCAGTATTTT CASSTGGRALDTQYF
- 15 TRBJ1-2 TRBV6-5 - TGTGCCAGCAGTTCGCGGGGGCTGCCCTCCTATGGCTACACCTTC CASSSRGLPSYGYTF
- 14 TRBJ2-1 TRBV6-4 TRBD2 TGTGCCAGCAGTTCTACAGCGGGGGTGGATGAGCAGTTCTTC CASSSTAGVDEQFF
- 15 TRBJ1-1 TRBV7-3 - TGTGCCAGCAGCTTAACAAGCGCCAGGGACACTGAAGCTTTCTTT CASSLTSARDTEAFF
- 15 TRBJ1-4 TRBV7-9 - TGTGCCAGCAGCTTAGAAAGGCAGGGTCATGAAAAACTGTTTTTT CASSLERQGHEKLFF
- 15 TRBJ2-1 TRBV4-1 TRBD2 TGCGCCAGCAGCCAAGAAGGGACTAGCTTCAATGAGCAGTTCTTC CASSQEGTSFNEQFF
- 16 TRBJ2-7 TRBV7-2 TRBD2 TGTGCCAGCAGCAATCCCCGGACTAGCGGGAGGTACGAGCAGTACTTC CASSNPRTSGRYEQYF
once 15 TRBJ2-7 TRBV6-5 TRBD2 TGTGCCAGCAGTTACTTAGGGACTAGTTCCTACGAGCAGTACTTC CASSYLGTSSYEQYF
once 15 TRBJ2-3 TRBV5-1 TRBD1 TGCGCCAGCAGCTTGTTGGGACAGGTGACAGATACGCAGTATTTT CASSLLGQVTDTQYF
- 17 TRBJ1-3 TRBV18 - TGTGCCAGCTCACCACCGGCACAGGGAGTGTCTGGAAACACCATATATTTT CASSPPAQGVSGNTIYF
- 15 TRBJ2-7 TRBV7-2 - TGTGCCAGCACCATTGAGGGAACGAGGTGGCGGGAGCAGTACTTC CASTIEGTRWREQYF
- 14 TRBJ2-3 TRBV6-5 TRBD2 TGTGCCAGCAGTCCGGGAGGGCGAACAGATACGCAGTATTTT CASSPGGRTDTQYF